The 32 T cell receptor beta chains below come from one sample, sequenced in a study of cytomegalovirus exposure and HLA in healthy donors. In the PCR, 60 Vbeta and 13 Jbeta primers were used. Sequencing used immunoSEQ multiplex PCR; TCRdb keeps in-frame clones, though not all of them. The data show some 130,000 clones, around 63% seen once. The sequencing sample was made of PBMCs. The receptor set was obtained from a human donor in good health.

The chain recombines TRBV11-2 with TRBJ2-7; 9 bases are shared with TRBD1. Germline V CDR1 and CDR2: SGHAT, FQNNGV. The CDR3 loop spans 13 amino acids. The trim removed 10 bases at V and 5 bases at J, leaving 9 bases unmatched. CDR3 protein: CATSQGAWDEQYF. The CDR3 DNA sequence: TGTGCCACCTCACAGGGGGCCTGGGACGAGCAGTACTTC.

The chain uses TRBV11-2 and TRBJ2-7, with D uncertain. CDR1 SGHAT and CDR2 FQNNGV come from the germline V gene. This CDR3 is built from 12 residues. Trimming took 2 bases from V and 6 from J, leaving 8 bases between them. The CDR3 here is CASSLSRREQYF. CDR3 in DNA: TGTGCCAGCAGCTTATCCCGTCGCGAGCAGTACTTC. The whole variable domain, filled in from reference TRBV11-2 and TRBJ2-7, reads EAGVAQSPRYKIIEKRQSVAFWCNPISGHATLYWYQQILGQGPKLLIQFQNNGVVDDSQLPKDRFSAERLKGVDSTLKIQPAKLEDSAVYLCASSLSRREQYFGPGTRLTVT.

Concerning this clone: The same CDR3 also results from other DNA sequences found in this sample. The V gene is TRBV5-6, the J gene TRBJ1-1, with 7 bases identical to TRBD1. CDR1 SGHDT and CDR2 YYEEEE come from the germline V gene. The CDR3 consists of 14 residues. With V trimmed by 4 bases and J by 2 bases, 5 bases remained unmatched. In DNA, the CDR3 is TGTGCCAGCAGCCTTGGACAGGCTAACACTGAAGCTTTCTTT. Translated, it gives CASSLGQANTEAFF. The whole variable domain, filled in from reference TRBV5-6 and TRBJ1-1, reads DAGVTQSPTHLIKTRGQQVTLRCSPKSGHDTVSWYQQALGQGPQFIFQYYEEEERQRGNFPDRFSGHQFPNYSSELNVNALLLGDSALYLCASSLGQANTEAFFGQGTRLTVV.

V gene TRBV7-9 combines with J gene TRBJ2-3, with TRBD2 matching over 8 bases. V lost 5 bases and J lost 5; bases outside the gene matches: 12. The V gene's germline CDR1 is SEHNR and CDR2 FQNEAQ (reference sequence). The CDR3 loop spans 16 amino acids. CDR3 residues: CASSKLAALSLDTQYF. The CDR3 DNA follows: TGTGCCAGCAGCAAACTAGCGGCCCTAAGTTTAGATACGCAGTATTTT. Drawing the rest from reference TRBV7-9 and TRBJ2-3, the complete variable domain is DTGVSQNPRHKITKRGQNVTFRCDPISEHNRLYWYRQTLGQGPEFLTYFQNEAQLEKSRLLSDRFSAERPKGSFSTLEIQRTEQGDSAMYLCASSKLAALSLDTQYFGPGTRLTVL.

V is TRBV5-6 and J is TRBJ2-2; D is perhaps TRBD2 (5 bases). Germline CDR1 and CDR2: SGHDT and YYEEEE. Trimming cost V 5 bases and J 7 bases, with 12 bases left between them. This CDR3 contains 13 residues. The CDR3 here is CASSISGSGELFF. As DNA, the CDR3 is TGTGCCAGCAGTATCTCGGGGAGCGGGGAGCTGTTTTTT. The full variable domain, its missing parts supplied by reference TRBV5-6 and TRBJ2-2, is DAGVTQSPTHLIKTRGQQVTLRCSPKSGHDTVSWYQQALGQGPQFIFQYYEEEERQRGNFPDRFSGHQFPNYSSELNVNALLLGDSALYLCASSISGSGELFFGEGSRLTVL.

V gene TRBV7-9 combines with J gene TRBJ2-3; D gene ambiguous. The CDR3 runs 14 residues. V was trimmed by 5 bases and J by 3 bases, leaving 12 bases between them. The V gene's germline CDR1 is SEHNR and CDR2 FQNEAQ (reference sequence). The CDR3 region is CASSLTSDTDTQYF. The CDR3 nucleotides read TGTGCCAGCAGCCTGACATCAGATACAGATACGCAGTATTTT.

This clone was observed a handful of times. The CDR3 DNA sequence: TGTGCCAGTAGGCGCACGGGACAGGGGGGTTCCTACGAGCAGTACTTC. It specifies CASRRTGQGGSYEQYF. This chain uses TRBV19 with TRBJ2-7; 11 nucleotides match TRBD1. In germline, CDR1 is LNHDA, CDR2 SQIVND (reference sequence). The CDR3 is 16 residues long. Germline trimming cut 6 bases from V and 1 base from J; bases unmatched to any gene: 8.

The rearrangement uses TRBV25-1 and TRBJ2-7, with TRBD2 identical over 7 bases. Germline V gene lookup returns CDR1 MGHDK and CDR2 SYGVNS. The CDR3 spans 16 residues. Trimming took 5 bases from V and 4 from J; bases not matched to a gene: 14. CDR3 protein: CASSFLLPRERYEQYF. The CDR3 DNA follows: TGTGCCAGCAGTTTCCTCCTCCCGCGGGAGAGATACGAGCAGTACTTC.

The V and J genes are TRBV28 and TRBJ2-5; D is possibly TRBD2 (5 bases). Germline values: CDR1 MDHEN, CDR2 SYDVKM. Between the trimmed V and J ends, which lost 3 bases and 1 base, there was a span of 6 bases. This CDR3 spans 13 amino acids. This CDR3 is CASSFGVQETQYF. The CDR3 DNA reads as TGTGCCAGCAGTTTCGGGGTCCAAGAGACCCAGTACTTC.

The V gene is TRBV28, the J gene TRBJ1-1; no reliable D call. V was shortened by 3 bases and J by 1 base, with 12 bases between the two germline ends. The CDR3 is 15 amino acids. Per germline, CDR1 MDHEN and CDR2 SYDVKM. The CDR3 bases are TGTGCCAGCAGTTTCGGTCTAGAGGGGAACACTGAAGCTTTCTTT. Protein: CASSFGLEGNTEAFF. Together with reference TRBV28 and TRBJ1-1, the CDR3 gives the full variable domain: DVKVTQSSRYLVKRTGEKVFLECVQDMDHENMFWYRQDPGLGLRLIYFSYDVKMKEKGDIPEGYSVSREKKERFSLILESASTNQTSMYLCASSFGLEGNTEAFFGQGTRLTVV.

This chain joins TRBV18 and TRBJ1-5; TRBD1 aligns across 7 bases. Germline loops: CDR1 KGHSH, CDR2 LQKENI. V was pared by 4 bases and J by 6 bases, with 3 bases of the junction left unmatched. This CDR3 is built from 13 residues. CDR3 amino acids: CASSLTGSQPQHF. The CDR3 coding sequence is TGTGCCAGCTCACTGACAGGGAGTCAGCCCCAGCATTTT.

This clone was seen more than once but under ten times. V is TRBV21-1 and J is TRBJ2-7; the table's D call, TRBD2, was not checked against the DNA. TRBV21-1 is tagged as a pseudogene. The CDR3 contains 15 residues. CDR3 nucleotides: TGTGCCAGCAGCATCCCATTCGTCCGGGACTACGAGCAGTACTTC. Amino acids: CASSIPFVRDYEQYF.

The chain uses TRBV5-6 and TRBJ2-2; 9 positions match TRBD2. The CDR3 has 14 residues. The germline CDR1 and CDR2 sequences are SGHDT and YYEEEE. Unmatched junction bases numbered 4, after V lost 4 bases and J lost 6 bases. Here the CDR3 reads CASSLGTSPGELFF. CDR3 DNA sequence: TGTGCCAGCAGCCTAGGGACTAGCCCCGGGGAGCTGTTTTTT.

The genes are TRBV2 and TRBJ2-7; no reliable D call. The length of the CDR3 is 15 residues. The V and J ends lost 6 bases and 1 base respectively, with 16 bases between them. The germline V gene has CDR1 SNHLY and CDR2 FYNNEI. The CDR3 protein is CASRDQRWRSYEQYF. The CDR3 DNA follows: TGTGCCAGCAGGGATCAGAGGTGGCGGTCCTACGAGCAGTACTTC.

The sample holds a few counts of this clone. The chain employs TRBV18 and TRBJ1-1; D is undetermined. The V end lost 2 bases, the J end lost 3 bases, and 7 bases lay between the germline ends. Germline CDR1 KGHSH, CDR2 LQKENI. The CDR3 is 13 residues long. The chain's CDR3 is CASSPIEYTEAFF. The CDR3 DNA reads as TGTGCCAGCTCACCAATCGAGTACACTGAAGCTTTCTTT.

This clone turned up a few times. The chain combines TRBV9 with TRBJ2-2, with D perhaps matching TRBD2 (5 bases). Germline V gene data show CDR1 as SGDLS and CDR2 as YYNGEE. Trimming cost V 0 bases and J 1 base, with 10 bases left between them. The CDR3 runs 16 residues. Here the CDR3 reads CASSVEWRVNTGELFF. In DNA form, the CDR3 reads TGTGCCAGCAGCGTAGAGTGGCGGGTGAACACCGGGGAGCTGTTTTTT.

The chain employs TRBV28 and TRBJ1-5; possible D gene TRBD1, 6 bases. With 6 bases removed from V and 0 bases from J, the gap between germline ends came to 9 bases. Germline V gene lookup returns CDR1 MDHEN and CDR2 SYDVKM. This CDR3 region has 14 residues. CDR3 coding DNA: TGTGCCAGCAGAGGACAGATTAGCAATCAGCCCCAGCATTTT. Its translation: CASRGQISNQPQHF.

This clone has just a few counts. The J gene is TRBJ2-7, the V gene TRBV19, with TRBD1 matching over 8 bases. CDR3 size: 16 residues. The germline CDR1 and CDR2 sequences are LNHDA and SQIVND (reference sequence). The J segment lost 3 bases and the V segment lost 4 bases, leaving 11 bases of the junction unmatched. CDR3 DNA: TGTGCCAGTAGTAATTACTCTCGGGACAGGAACTACGAGCAGTACTTC. It encodes CASSNYSRDRNYEQYF.

The chain is built from TRBV28 and TRBJ2-5, with no clear D. CDR1 is MDHEN and CDR2 is SYDVKM in the germline V gene. CDR3 length: 16 residues. V was trimmed by 2 bases and J by 0 bases, leaving 13 bases between them. The CDR3 region has the DNA TGTGCCAGCAGTTTAAACGCTCAAGCGTACCAAGAGACCCAGTACTTC. Translating it yields CASSLNAQAYQETQYF.

This clone has only a few counts. The chain carries TRBV5-1 and TRBJ2-5; possibly TRBD2 for D (5 bases). This CDR3 has 15 residues. V lost 0 bases and J 4 bases, leaving 13 bases between the germline ends. From germline, CDR1 is SGHRS and CDR2 YFSETQ. The CDR3 nucleotides are TGCGCCAGCAGCTTGGGTCGCGGGCTTGGAGAGACCCAGTACTTC. This encodes CASSLGRGLGETQYF. Combining the CDR3 with reference TRBV5-1 and TRBJ2-5 gives the whole variable domain KAGVTQTPRYLIKTRGQQVTLSCSPISGHRSVSWYQQTPGQGLQFLFEYFSETQRNKGNFPGRFSGRQFSNSRSEMNVSTLELGDSALYLCASSLGRGLGETQYFGPGTRLLVL.

This chain joins TRBV19 and TRBJ2-5; no clear D. The CDR3 contains 13 residues. Germline V gene sequence: CDR1 LNHDA, CDR2 SQIVND (reference sequence). V lost 3 bases, J lost 3 bases, and 8 bases lay in between. CDR3 amino acids: CASSISSEETQYF. The CDR3 bases are TGTGCCAGTAGTATTAGTAGTGAAGAGACCCAGTACTTC.

The V and J genes are TRBV5-1 and TRBJ1-1, with 9 bases fitting TRBD1. The CDR3 covers 14 residues. Germline lookup yields CDR1 SGHRS and CDR2 YFSETQ. V trimming: 5 bases; J trimming: 7 bases; junction bases outside the gene matches: 9. The CDR3 DNA follows: TGCGCCAGCAGAACCCGGACAGGGGATGATGAAGCTTTCTTT. It translates to CASRTRTGDDEAFF.

The CDR3 bases are TGTGCCAGCAGTTATGTGGGACAGGGTGATGGAAAACTGTTTTTT. Translation: CASSYVGQGDGKLFF. The chain recombines TRBV6-6 with TRBJ1-4, with 9 bases fitting TRBD1. J lost 10 bases, V lost 3 bases, and 9 bases had no gene match. This CDR3 is 15 amino acids long. CDR1 and CDR2 from the germline V gene are MNHNY and SVGAGI (reference sequence).

This chain connects TRBV6-5 to TRBJ1-6; D is unresolved. Trimming shortened V by 6 bases and J by 6 bases, and 12 bases separated the two germline ends. Germline V gene sequence: CDR1 MNHEY, CDR2 SVGAGI. The CDR3 length is 14 residues. As DNA, the CDR3 is TGTGCCAGCAGCCAGTCGCATTCTAATTCACCCCTCCACTTT. Protein product: CASSQSHSNSPLHF.

This rearrangement joins TRBV11-3 to TRBJ1-2; D is ambiguous. CDR3 length: 13 amino acids. V lost 5 bases and J 6 bases, leaving 13 bases between the germline ends. Germline loops: CDR1 SGHNT, CDR2 YENEEA. Written as DNA, the CDR3 is TGTGCCAGCAGCCCAACCGGCGGAAATGGCTACACCTTC. It specifies CASSPTGGNGYTF.

Here the CDR3 DNA reads TGCGCCAGCACAGTCTCAACCCCGACTAGCGGGAACCCCTACGAGCAGTACTTC. This encodes CASTVSTPTSGNPYEQYF. The genes are TRBV23-1 and TRBJ2-7; 11 bases are shared with TRBD2. TRBV23-1 is given ORF status, its function remaining uncertain. The CDR3 consists of 18 residues. Unmatched junction bases numbered 16, after V lost 7 bases and J lost 2 bases.

CDR3 in DNA: TGTGCCAGCAGGCCATCAGGGGGCAACACAGATACGCAGTATTTT. This encodes CASRPSGGNTDTQYF. This chain uses TRBV6-6 with TRBJ2-3, with TRBD1 matching over 8 bases. V gave up 6 bases and J gave up 2 bases; unmatched junction bases: 7. The germline V gene has CDR1 MNHNY and CDR2 SVGAGI (reference sequence). CDR3 length equals 15 residues.

This clone was observed a single time. The chain combines TRBV7-6 with TRBJ2-2; D is unresolved. The CDR3 runs 17 residues. V lost 4 bases, J lost 1 base, and 16 bases lay in between. CDR1 is SGHVS and CDR2 is FNYEAQ in the germline V gene. CDR3 bases: TGTGCCAGCAGCTCACAAAGTGGGCGTCGGAACACCGGGGAGCTGTTTTTT. This codes for CASSSQSGRRNTGELFF.

The chain employs TRBV7-3 and TRBJ2-3, with 7 bases lining up with TRBD2. The V gene's germline CDR1 is SGHTA and CDR2 FQGTGA. V gave up 0 bases and J gave up 0 bases; unmatched junction bases: 0. This CDR3 region has 15 residues. Here the CDR3 DNA reads TGTGCCAGCAGCTTAACTAGCGGGAGCACAGATACGCAGTATTTT. Encoded protein: CASSLTSGSTDTQYF.

The V call is TRBV10-2, the J call TRBJ2-7; D possibly corresponds to TRBD1 (6 bases). CDR1 WSHSY and CDR2 SAAADI come from the germline V gene. The CDR3 loop spans 13 amino acids. Deletions cut 7 bases from V and 0 bases from J, with 10 bases between. The CDR3 here is CASNRQDSYEQYF. The CDR3 DNA reads TGCGCCAGCAACAGACAGGACTCCTACGAGCAGTACTTC.

This clone was observed a single time. The chain links TRBV29-1 to TRBJ2-1, with D tentatively TRBD1 (6 bases). V shed 6 bases and J shed 6 bases, with 24 bases lying between them. The CDR3 is 16 residues long. The V gene's germline CDR1 is SQVTM and CDR2 ANQGSEA. The DNA of the CDR3 is TGCAGCGTGAATGGGGGCCCCCTACAGGTCCCCAATGAGCAGTTCTTC. It translates to CSVNGGPLQVPNEQFF.

The DNA for the CDR3 is TGTGCCAGCAGCCAGAAGGGGGGGGGATCGCCCCAGCATTTT. Translation: CASSQKGGGSPQHF. The chain has TRBV7-3 and TRBJ1-5, with D tentatively TRBD1 (6 bases). Trimming shortened V by 5 bases and J by 9 bases, and 17 bases separated the two germline ends. This CDR3 region has 14 residues. Germline-derived CDR1 and CDR2 are SGHTA and FQGTGA.